The clone carrying this TCR beta chain appeared a few times. This sample was included in a study of blood T cell repertoires in COVID-19. As for the study in general: From the United States, Italy and Spain came samples of acute and convalescent COVID-19. Nucleic acid was either cDNA or gDNA, and it came from T cells, B-cell-depleted T cells, or PBMCs.

The CDR3 loop spans 15 amino acids. Germline-derived CDR1 and CDR2 are SGHTA and FQGNSA. V gave up 5 bases and J gave up 0 bases, with 11 bases separating them. Original processing notes: Counts of nucleated cells, estimated from reference gene primer amplification, were obtained. Method: immunoSEQ multiplex PCR; TCRdb's copy keeps in-frame clones and lacks some. V, J and clone size derive from that table, while D and trimming were established from the DNA sequence. The table lists about 120,000 clones, roughly 84% of them singletons. The clonotype originates from an elderly woman with acute or convalescent COVID-19. The chain has TRBV7-2 and TRBJ1-5; TRBD1 might be the D (6 bases). The sample consisted of peripheral blood. The CDR3: CASSHNRDSNQPQHF. Here the CDR3 DNA reads TGTGCCAGCAGCCATAACAGGGATAGCAATCAGCCCCAGCATTTT.